These 8 T cell receptor beta chains came from one sample sequenced in a study of OX40 agonist ivuxolimab in advanced cancers. Libraries were prepared by immunoSEQ multiplex PCR; TCRdb keeps only in-frame clonotypes and omits some of them. The data contain 90,000 to 120,000 clones, 85% to 95% of them seen just once; the ten biggest clones take up 0.66%. The input for sequencing was CD4+ or CD8+ T cells sorted from blood, taken in a trial of the OX40 agonist ivuxolimab. These receptors all stem from an adult with an advanced solid tumor such as melanoma, head and neck, liver or kidney cancer.

This clone was observed once. This chain links TRBV5-4 with TRBJ1-4, with a weak D call TRBD1 (6 bases). Germline CDR1 is SGHNT and CDR2 is YYREEE (reference sequence). The CDR3 totals 17 residues. V was clipped by 5 bases and J by 3 bases, with 20 bases between them. The CDR3 DNA follows: TGTGCCAGCAGGCTGGGGGGGGCAGGCCCCGCTAATGAAAAACTGTTTTTT. It yields the protein CASRLGGAGPANEKLFF.

CDR3 coding DNA: TGTGCCAGCAGTGAAATCGGGGGCGGGGGAGCTTTCTTT. Residues: CASSEIGGGGAFF. The rearrangement links TRBV6-1 to TRBJ1-1; D perhaps matches TRBD1 (6 bases). Per germline, CDR1 MNHNS and CDR2 SASEGT. The V end lost 2 bases, the J end lost 10 bases, and 14 bases lay between the germline ends. The CDR3 runs 13 residues.

The genes are TRBV5-6 and TRBJ1-3; D perhaps matches TRBD1 (6 bases). The CDR3 spans 16 residues. The V and J ends lost 0 bases and 3 bases respectively, with 13 bases between them. The germline CDR1 and CDR2 sequences are SGHDT and YYEEEE. CDR3 nucleotide sequence: TGTGCCAGCAGCTTGGAGGGGGAAAAGTATGGAAACACCATATATTTT. This translates into CASSLEGEKYGNTIYF.

V usage is TRBV5-4 and J usage is TRBJ1-1, with no clear D. Trimming stripped 0 bases from V and 7 bases from J, with 7 bases between. Germline V gene data show CDR1 as SGHNT and CDR2 as YYREEE (reference sequence). This CDR3 region has 12 residues. The CDR3 loop reads CASSLGLGEAFF. CDR3 coding DNA: TGTGCCAGCAGCTTGGGTCTCGGTGAAGCTTTCTTT.

This chain uses TRBV5-1 with TRBJ2-3, with D tentatively TRBD2 (5 bases). CDR3 length: 16 residues. Per germline, CDR1 SGHRS and CDR2 YFSETQ. V lost 3 bases and J 0 bases, leaving 14 bases between the germline ends. CDR3 region: CASSSGSSGSTDTQYF. The DNA of the CDR3 is TGCGCCAGCAGCTCGGGCTCAAGCGGAAGCACAGATACGCAGTATTTT.

The CDR3: CASRPGTGDYNEQFF. Here the CDR3 DNA reads TGTGCCAGTCGCCCTGGGACAGGGGACTACAATGAGCAGTTCTTC. V gene TRBV19 combines with J gene TRBJ2-1, with 10 bases fitting TRBD1. The germline V gene has CDR1 LNHDA and CDR2 SQIVND (reference sequence). The junction had 7 bases not matched to a gene; V was cut back by 8 bases and J by 3 bases. This CDR3 comprises 15 residues.

The CDR3 sequence: CSVPRRDSTDTQYF. In DNA, the CDR3 is TGCAGCGTGCCGCGCCGGGATTCCACAGATACGCAGTATTTT. The rearrangement uses TRBV29-1 and TRBJ2-3; a possible D gene is TRBD2 (5 bases). The CDR3 spans 14 residues. V shed 6 bases and J shed 2 bases, with 15 bases lying between them. Germline CDR1 SQVTM, CDR2 ANQGSEA.

The J gene is TRBJ2-3, the V gene TRBV7-3, with D perhaps given as TRBD1 or TRBD2 (6 bases each). V dropped 4 bases and J dropped 0 bases, with 11 bases sitting between them. CDR1 is SGHTA and CDR2 is FQGTGA in the germline V gene. The CDR3 spans 15 residues. The CDR3 DNA sequence: TGTGCCAGCAGCTCACAAGGGGGGAGCACAGATACGCAGTATTTT. Translation gives CASSSQGGSTDTQYF.